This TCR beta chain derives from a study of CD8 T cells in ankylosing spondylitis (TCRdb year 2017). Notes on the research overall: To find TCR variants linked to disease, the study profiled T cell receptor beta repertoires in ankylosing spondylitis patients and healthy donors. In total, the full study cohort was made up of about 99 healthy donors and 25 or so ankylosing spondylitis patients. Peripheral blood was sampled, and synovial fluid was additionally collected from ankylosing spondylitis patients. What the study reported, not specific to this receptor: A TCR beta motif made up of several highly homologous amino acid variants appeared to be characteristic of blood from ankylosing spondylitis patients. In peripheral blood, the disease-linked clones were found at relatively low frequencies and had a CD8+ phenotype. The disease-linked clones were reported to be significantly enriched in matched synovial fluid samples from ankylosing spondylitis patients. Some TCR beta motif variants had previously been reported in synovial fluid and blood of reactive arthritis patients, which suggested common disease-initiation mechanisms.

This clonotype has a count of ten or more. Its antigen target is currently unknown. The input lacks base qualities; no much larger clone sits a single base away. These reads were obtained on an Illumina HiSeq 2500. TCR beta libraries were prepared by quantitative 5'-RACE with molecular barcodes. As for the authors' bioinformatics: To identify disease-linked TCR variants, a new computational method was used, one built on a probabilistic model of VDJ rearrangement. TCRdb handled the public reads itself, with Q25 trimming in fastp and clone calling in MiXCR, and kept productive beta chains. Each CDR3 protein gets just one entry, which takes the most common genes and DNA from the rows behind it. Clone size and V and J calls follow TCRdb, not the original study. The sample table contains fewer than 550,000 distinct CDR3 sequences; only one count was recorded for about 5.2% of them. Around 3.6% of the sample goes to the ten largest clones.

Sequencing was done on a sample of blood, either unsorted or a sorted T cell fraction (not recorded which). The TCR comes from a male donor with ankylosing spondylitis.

This receptor has the CDR3 CASSPLGGGAFF. At the DNA level, the sequence is TGTGCCAGCAGCCCTCTTGGAGGGGGAGCTTTCTTT. Recombination linked TRBV12-3 or TRBV12-4 to TRBJ1-1, and the D gene may be TRBD1, 6 bases matching. CDR3 length: 12 amino acids, cysteine to phenylalanine. Of the read, only the CDR3 DNA is kept; its 36 bases are in frame from base 1. The trim is 6 bases for V and 10 bases for J, with a gap of 15 bases between the germline ends.